This T cell receptor (beta chain) emerged from a study of cytomegalovirus exposure and HLA in healthy donors. The length of the CDR3 is 14 residues. J was trimmed by 7 bases and V by 7 bases; bases with no gene match: 9. Germline-derived CDR1 and CDR2 are WSHSY and SAAADI. PCR primers comprised 60 Vbeta and 13 Jbeta primers. The repertoire was sequenced with immunoSEQ multiplex PCR; TCRdb's copy has only in-frame clones and lacks some. The top ten clones hold more than 1.5% of a sample with 95,000 to 150,000 clones, approximately 67% of them seen once. The clonotype originates from a man younger than 35 in good health and CMV-seronegative. J is TRBJ2-7 and V is TRBV10-2, with 11 bases fitting TRBD2. Sequencing input: PBMCs. CDR3 in amino acids: CASTTTSGRDEQYF. Here the CDR3 DNA reads TGCGCCAGCACGACCACTAGCGGGAGAGATGAGCAGTACTTC.